The 4 T cell receptor beta chains in this list originate from one sample, sequenced in a study of vaccination and CD4 T cells after COVID-19. Treatment described: roughly 11-day PBMC culture with coronavirus spike peptide pools or control peptides (ViraFEST assay). These receptors have no known antigen. CD4+ T cells that had been cultured provided DNA sequenced with the Oncomine TCR Beta short-read assay. Each CDR3 protein is one row after TCRdb ran MiXCR on the PCR reads. Of about 23,000 distinct CDR3 sequences listed, approximately 67% are singletons. The specimen was CD4+ T cells from blood, cultured in vitro, collected after SARS-CoV-2 vaccination. Receptors were obtained from a human donor who received a COVID-19 vaccine.

The chain is built from TRBV12-3 or TRBV12-4 and TRBJ1-1, with TRBD1 matching over 10 bases. The CDR3 has 16 residues. V was clipped by 6 bases and J by 1 base; unmatched bases: 8. CDR3: CASREGTGDPNTEAFF. The CDR3 coding sequence is TGTGCCAGCAGGGAGGGGACAGGGGACCCGAACACTGAAGCTTTCTTT.

The sample holds one count of this clonotype. V is TRBV24-1 and J is TRBJ2-5; TRBD2 agrees at 13 bases. This CDR3 spans 17 amino acids. Looked up from germline, CDR1 is KGHDR and CDR2 is SFDVKD. V trimming: 7 bases; J trimming: 4 bases; junction bases outside the gene matches: 11. The CDR3 is CATSGGTSGVGLETQYF. DNA for the CDR3: TGTGCCACCAGCGGAGGGACTAGCGGGGTTGGGCTAGAGACCCAGTACTTC.

This sequence joins TRBV11-2 and TRBJ2-5; 11 nucleotides line up with TRBD2. The CDR3 is 15 amino acids. The germline CDR1 and CDR2 sequences are SGHAT and FQNNGV. V shed 5 bases and J 1 base; nucleotides not matched to a gene: 3. CDR3 sequence reads: CASSPGTSGQETQYF. Written as DNA, the CDR3 is TGTGCCAGCAGCCCCGGGACTAGCGGCCAAGAGACCCAGTACTTC. The variable domain in full, with the rest retrieved from reference TRBV11-2 and TRBJ2-5, is EAGVAQSPRYKIIEKRQSVAFWCNPISGHATLYWYQQILGQGPKLLIQFQNNGVVDDSQLPKDRFSAERLKGVDSTLKIQPAKLEDSAVYLCASSPGTSGQETQYFGPGTRLLVL.

The rearrangement uses TRBV29-1 and TRBJ1-2, with 9 bases lining up with TRBD1. Germline trimming cut 4 bases from V and 8 bases from J; bases unmatched to any gene: 2. This CDR3 has 11 amino acids. Germline CDR1 reads SQVTM; CDR2 reads ANQGSEA. The CDR3 is CSVGDREGYTF. DNA for the CDR3: TGCAGCGTTGGGGACAGGGAAGGCTACACCTTC.